There are a few counts of the clone carrying this T cell receptor (beta chain). Its antigen remains unknown. The source of the sample is a study of glioma-infiltrating T cells. V dropped 3 bases and J dropped 8 bases, with 10 bases sitting between them. This CDR3 has 12 residues. TCR alpha and beta CDR3 regions were amplified from RNA using iRepertoire nested multiplex PCR. Tissue mRNA or PBMC total RNA, about 95-450 ng, went into one-step reverse transcription and amplification. TCRdb re-derived calls from the multiplex PCR reads in MiXCR, one entry per CDR3 protein. The table shows 100,000 to 150,000 distinct CDR3 sequences, with approximately 26% occurring only once. Broader study findings: Above-expected tissue-blood divergence occurred in all gliomas, most in low-grade ones.

The sequenced sample was glioma tissue, nonneoplastic brain tissue, or PBMCs (not recorded which). This TCR derives from a human donor with low-grade glioma or glioblastoma, undergoing nonglioma brain surgery, or in good health (not recorded which). The rearrangement joins TRBV12-3 or TRBV12-4 to TRBJ1-2; possibly TRBD1 for D (5 bases). The DNA for the CDR3 is TGTGCCAGCAGTTTTCGGGGGGACGGCTACACCTTC. Encoded protein: CASSFRGDGYTF.